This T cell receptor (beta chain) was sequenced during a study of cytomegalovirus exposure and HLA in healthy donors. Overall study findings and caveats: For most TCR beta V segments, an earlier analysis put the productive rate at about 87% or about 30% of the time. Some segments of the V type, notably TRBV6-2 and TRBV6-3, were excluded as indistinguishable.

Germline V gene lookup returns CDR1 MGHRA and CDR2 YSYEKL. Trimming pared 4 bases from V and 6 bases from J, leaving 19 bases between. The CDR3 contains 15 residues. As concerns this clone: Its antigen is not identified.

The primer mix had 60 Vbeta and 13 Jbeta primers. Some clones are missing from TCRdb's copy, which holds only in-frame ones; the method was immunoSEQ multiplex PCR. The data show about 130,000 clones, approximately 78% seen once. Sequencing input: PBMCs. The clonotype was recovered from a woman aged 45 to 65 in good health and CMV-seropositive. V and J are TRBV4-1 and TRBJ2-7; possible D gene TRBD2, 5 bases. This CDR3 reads CASSPSVEGVREQYF. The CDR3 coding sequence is TGCGCCAGCAGCCCATCGGTAGAGGGAGTACGCGAGCAGTACTTC.